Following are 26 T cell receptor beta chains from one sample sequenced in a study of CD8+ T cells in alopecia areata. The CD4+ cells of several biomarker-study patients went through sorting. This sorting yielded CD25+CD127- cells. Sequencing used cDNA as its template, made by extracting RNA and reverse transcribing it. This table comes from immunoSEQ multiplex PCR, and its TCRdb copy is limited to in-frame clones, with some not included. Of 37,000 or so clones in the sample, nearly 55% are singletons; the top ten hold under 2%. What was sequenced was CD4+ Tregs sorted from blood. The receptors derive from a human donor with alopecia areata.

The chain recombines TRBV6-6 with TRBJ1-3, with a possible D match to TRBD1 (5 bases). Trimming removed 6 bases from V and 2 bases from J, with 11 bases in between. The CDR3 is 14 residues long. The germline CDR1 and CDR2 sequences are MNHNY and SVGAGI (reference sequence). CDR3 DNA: TGTGCCAGCAGAGACAGTACCGCTGGAAACACCATATATTTT. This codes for CASRDSTAGNTIYF.

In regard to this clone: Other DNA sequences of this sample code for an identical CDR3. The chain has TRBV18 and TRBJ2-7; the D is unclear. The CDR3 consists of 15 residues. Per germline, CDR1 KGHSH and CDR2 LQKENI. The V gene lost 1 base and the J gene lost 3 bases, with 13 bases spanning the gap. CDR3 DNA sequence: TGTGCCAGCTCACCACAGGGTTCGGTGGGCTACGAGCAGTACTTC. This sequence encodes CASSPQGSVGYEQYF.

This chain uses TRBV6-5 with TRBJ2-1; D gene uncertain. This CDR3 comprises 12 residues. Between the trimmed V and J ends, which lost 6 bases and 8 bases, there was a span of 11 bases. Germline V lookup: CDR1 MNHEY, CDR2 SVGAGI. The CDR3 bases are TGTGCCAGCAGCTCCTACCAGCATGAGCAGTTCTTC. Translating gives CASSSYQHEQFF.

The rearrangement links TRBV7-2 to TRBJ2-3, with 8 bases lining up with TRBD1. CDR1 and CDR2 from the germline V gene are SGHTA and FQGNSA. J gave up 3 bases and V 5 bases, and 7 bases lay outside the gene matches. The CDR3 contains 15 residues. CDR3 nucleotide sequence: TGTGCCAGCAGCCTGACAGGGGAGTCGACAGATACGCAGTATTTT. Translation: CASSLTGESTDTQYF.

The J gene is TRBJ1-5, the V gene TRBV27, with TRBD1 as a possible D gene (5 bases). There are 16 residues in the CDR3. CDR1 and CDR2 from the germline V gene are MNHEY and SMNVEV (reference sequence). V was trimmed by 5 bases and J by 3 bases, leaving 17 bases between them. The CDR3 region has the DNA TGTGCCAGCAGTCCCCTCCTTGGGGACTACAATCAGCCCCAGCATTTT. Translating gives CASSPLLGDYNQPQHF.

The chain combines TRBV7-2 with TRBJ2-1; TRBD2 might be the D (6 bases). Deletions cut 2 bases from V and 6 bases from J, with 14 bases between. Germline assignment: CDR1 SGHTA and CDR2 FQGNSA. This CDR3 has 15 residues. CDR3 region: CASSLRPGESNEQFF. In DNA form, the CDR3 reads TGTGCCAGCAGCTTACGTCCGGGAGAGAGCAATGAGCAGTTCTTC.

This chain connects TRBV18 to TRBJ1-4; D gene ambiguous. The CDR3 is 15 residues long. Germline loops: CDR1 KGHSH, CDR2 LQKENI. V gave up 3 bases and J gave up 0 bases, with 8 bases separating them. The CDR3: CASSPGRSTNEKLFF. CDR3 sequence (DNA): TGTGCCAGCTCACCTGGCCGGTCAACTAATGAAAAACTGTTTTTT.

CDR3 loop: CASSHRVQSSYNEQFF. The CDR3 DNA reads as TGTGCCAGCAGCCACCGGGTTCAGAGCTCCTACAATGAGCAGTTCTTC. The V gene is TRBV7-2, the J gene TRBJ2-1; D gene uncertain. This CDR3 is 16 amino acids long. The germline V gene encodes CDR1 SGHTA and CDR2 FQGNSA. Trimming cost V 5 bases and J 0 bases, with 14 bases left between them.

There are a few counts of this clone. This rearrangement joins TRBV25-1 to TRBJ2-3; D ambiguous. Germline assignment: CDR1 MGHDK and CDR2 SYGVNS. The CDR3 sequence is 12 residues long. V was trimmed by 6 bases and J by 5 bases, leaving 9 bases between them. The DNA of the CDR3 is TGTGCCAGCAGAAGCCCAGGAGATACGCAGTATTTT. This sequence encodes CASRSPGDTQYF.

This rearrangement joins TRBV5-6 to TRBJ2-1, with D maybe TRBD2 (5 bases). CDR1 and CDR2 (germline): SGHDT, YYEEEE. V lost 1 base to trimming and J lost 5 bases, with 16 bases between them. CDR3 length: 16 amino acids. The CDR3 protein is CASSLRGFFGDNEQFF. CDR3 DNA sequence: TGTGCCAGCAGCTTGAGAGGGTTCTTCGGGGACAATGAGCAGTTCTTC.

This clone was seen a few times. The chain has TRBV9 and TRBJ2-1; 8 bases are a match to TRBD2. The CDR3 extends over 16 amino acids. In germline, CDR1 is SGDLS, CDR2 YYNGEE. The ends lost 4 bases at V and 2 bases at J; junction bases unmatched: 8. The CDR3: CASSPRGAGAYNEQFF. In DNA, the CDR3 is TGTGCCAGCAGCCCCCGAGGAGCGGGGGCCTACAATGAGCAGTTCTTC.

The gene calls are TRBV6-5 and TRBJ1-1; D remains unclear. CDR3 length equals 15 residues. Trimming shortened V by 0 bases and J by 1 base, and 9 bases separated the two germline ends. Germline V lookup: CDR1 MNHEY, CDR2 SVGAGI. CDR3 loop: CASSYSILGNTEAFF. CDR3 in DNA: TGTGCCAGCAGTTACTCGATTCTCGGGAACACTGAAGCTTTCTTT.

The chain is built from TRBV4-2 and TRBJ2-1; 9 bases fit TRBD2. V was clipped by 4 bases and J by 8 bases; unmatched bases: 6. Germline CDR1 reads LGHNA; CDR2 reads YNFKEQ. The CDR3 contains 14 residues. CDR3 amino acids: CASSPVQRGDEQFF. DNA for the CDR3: TGTGCCAGCAGCCCCGTACAGCGGGGGGATGAGCAGTTCTTC.

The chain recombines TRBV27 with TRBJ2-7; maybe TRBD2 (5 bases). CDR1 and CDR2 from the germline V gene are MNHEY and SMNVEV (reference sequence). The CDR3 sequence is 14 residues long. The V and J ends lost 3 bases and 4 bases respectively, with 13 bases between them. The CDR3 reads CASSLRAAFYEQYF. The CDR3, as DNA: TGTGCCAGCAGTTTGAGGGCGGCCTTTTACGAGCAGTACTTC.

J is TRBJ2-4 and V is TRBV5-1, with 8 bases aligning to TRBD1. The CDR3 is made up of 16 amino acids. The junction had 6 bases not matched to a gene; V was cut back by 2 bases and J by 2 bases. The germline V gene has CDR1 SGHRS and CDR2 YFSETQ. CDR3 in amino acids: CASSFGQGLSKNIQYF. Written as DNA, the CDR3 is TGCGCCAGCAGCTTTGGACAGGGCCTATCCAAAAACATTCAGTACTTC.

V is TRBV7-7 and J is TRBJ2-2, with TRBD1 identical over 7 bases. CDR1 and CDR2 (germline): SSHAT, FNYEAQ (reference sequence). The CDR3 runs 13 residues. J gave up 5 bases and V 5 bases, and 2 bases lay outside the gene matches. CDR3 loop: CASSAGGTGELFF. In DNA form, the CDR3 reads TGTGCCAGCAGCGCAGGGGGTACCGGGGAGCTGTTTTTT.

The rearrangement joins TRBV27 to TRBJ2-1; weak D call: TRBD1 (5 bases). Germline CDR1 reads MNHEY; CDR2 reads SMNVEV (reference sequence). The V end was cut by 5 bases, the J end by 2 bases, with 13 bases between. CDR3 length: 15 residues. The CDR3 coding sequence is TGTGCCAGCAGTCCCCGGCAGGGTACCTACAATGAGCAGTTCTTC. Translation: CASSPRQGTYNEQFF.

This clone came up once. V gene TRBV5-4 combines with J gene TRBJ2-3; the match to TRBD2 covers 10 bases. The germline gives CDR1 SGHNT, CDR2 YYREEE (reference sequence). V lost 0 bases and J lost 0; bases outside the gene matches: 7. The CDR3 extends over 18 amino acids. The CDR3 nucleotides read TGTGCCAGCAGCTTGGGTAGCGGGAGGACCCTTAGCACAGATACGCAGTATTTT. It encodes CASSLGSGRTLSTDTQYF.

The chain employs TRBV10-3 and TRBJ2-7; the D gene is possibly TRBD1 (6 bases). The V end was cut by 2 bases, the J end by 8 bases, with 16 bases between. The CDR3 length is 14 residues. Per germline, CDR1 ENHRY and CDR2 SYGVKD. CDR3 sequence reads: CAISEDNLGGKQYF. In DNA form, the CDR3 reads TGTGCCATCAGTGAGGACAACTTAGGGGGAAAGCAGTACTTC.

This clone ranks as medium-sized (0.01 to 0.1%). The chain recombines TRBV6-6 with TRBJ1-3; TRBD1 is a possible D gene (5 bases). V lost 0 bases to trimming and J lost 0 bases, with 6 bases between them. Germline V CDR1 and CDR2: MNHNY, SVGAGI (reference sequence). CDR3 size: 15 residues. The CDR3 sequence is CASSYSRGSGNTIYF. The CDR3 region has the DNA TGTGCCAGCAGTTACTCTAGGGGCTCTGGAAACACCATATATTTT.

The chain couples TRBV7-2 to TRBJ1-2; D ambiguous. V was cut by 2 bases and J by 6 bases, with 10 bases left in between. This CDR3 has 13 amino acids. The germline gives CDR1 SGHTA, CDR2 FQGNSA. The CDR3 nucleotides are TGTGCCAGCAGCTTATTAAGCCCCGATGGCTACACCTTC. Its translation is CASSLLSPDGYTF.

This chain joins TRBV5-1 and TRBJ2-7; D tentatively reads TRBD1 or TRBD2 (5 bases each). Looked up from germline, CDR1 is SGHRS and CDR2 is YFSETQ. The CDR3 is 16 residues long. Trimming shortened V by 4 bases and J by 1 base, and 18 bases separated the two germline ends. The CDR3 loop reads CASSIDGAKRSYEQYF. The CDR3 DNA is TGCGCCAGCAGCATCGACGGGGCGAAGCGGTCCTACGAGCAGTACTTC.

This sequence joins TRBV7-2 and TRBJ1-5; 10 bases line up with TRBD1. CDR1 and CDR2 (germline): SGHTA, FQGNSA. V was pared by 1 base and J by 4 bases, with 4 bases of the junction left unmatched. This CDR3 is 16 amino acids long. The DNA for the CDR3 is TGTGCCAGCAGCTTAGGGGGGACAGGGGCTAATCAGCCCCAGCATTTT. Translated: CASSLGGTGANQPQHF.

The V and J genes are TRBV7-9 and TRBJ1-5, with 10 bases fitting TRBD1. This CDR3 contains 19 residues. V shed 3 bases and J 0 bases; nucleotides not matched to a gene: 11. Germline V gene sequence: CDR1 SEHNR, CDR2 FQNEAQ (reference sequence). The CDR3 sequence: CASSFYPGQGTYSNQPQHF. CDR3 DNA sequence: TGTGCCAGCAGCTTCTATCCGGGACAGGGGACTTATAGCAATCAGCCCCAGCATTTT. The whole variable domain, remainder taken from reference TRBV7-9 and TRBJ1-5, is DTGVSQNPRHKITKRGQNVTFRCDPISEHNRLYWYRQTLGQGPEFLTYFQNEAQLEKSRLLSDRFSAERPKGSFSTLEIQRTEQGDSAMYLCASSFYPGQGTYSNQPQHFGDGTRLSIL.

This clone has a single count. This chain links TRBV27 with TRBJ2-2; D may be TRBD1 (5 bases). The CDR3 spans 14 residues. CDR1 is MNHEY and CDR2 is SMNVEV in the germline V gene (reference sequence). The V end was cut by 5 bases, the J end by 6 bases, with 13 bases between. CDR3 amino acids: CASSGQSNAGELFF. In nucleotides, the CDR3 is TGTGCCAGCAGTGGACAAAGTAATGCCGGGGAGCTGTTTTTT.

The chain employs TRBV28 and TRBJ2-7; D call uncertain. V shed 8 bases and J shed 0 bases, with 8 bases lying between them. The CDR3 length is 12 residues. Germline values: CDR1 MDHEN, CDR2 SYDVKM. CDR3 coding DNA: TGTGCCAGCTACGGCAGCTCCTACGAGCAGTACTTC. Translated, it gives CASYGSSYEQYF.